This record covers a single T cell receptor beta chain. Antigen unknown. The V gene's germline CDR1 is SGHAT and CDR2 FQNNGV. The CDR3 is 15 amino acids. Germline trimming cut 5 bases from V and 8 bases from J; bases unmatched to any gene: 14. TCRdb re-analysed the reads in MiXCR, keeping a single row per CDR3 protein. The sample has approximately 730,000 distinct CDR3 sequences, roughly a third seen once. This specimen belongs to a study of T cell repertoires in cytomegalovirus infection. General observations from the study: Pooled public TCR beta family frequency picked out CMV carriers with the relevant HLA. The ex vivo response was dominated by HLA-C-restricted CMV-specific TCR beta clonotypes.

The sequence derives from a human donor in good health (CMV status not recorded). Some clones in this sample may be carry-over from other donors' samples. Sequencing was performed on cultured PBMCs, taken from culture after CMV antigen stimulation. V and J are TRBV11-2 and TRBJ1-2; 7 nucleotides match TRBD1. This CDR3 reads CASSPARNRGEGYTF. For the CDR3, the DNA is TGTGCCAGCAGCCCAGCCAGAAACAGGGGTGAGGGCTACACCTTC.